These T cell receptor beta chains were read from a single sample in a study of blood T cell repertoires in COVID-19. Assay used: immunoSEQ multiplex PCR; TCRdb lists only in-frame clones, some missing. The table has roughly 290,000 clones, approximately 80% seen once. Input material: peripheral blood. These receptors all stem from a woman in her fifties or sixties with active or convalescent COVID-19. Each CDR3 is given with its conserved first and last residue. A D gene is named only where the DNA matches it firmly. The size of a clone is reported for some rows only, either as once, few or many, or as a class for expanded clones.

TRBV7-8,.,TRBJ1-4,TRBD1,TGTGCCAGCAGCCCCTACTCTGTTGCAGGGACAGGGAGGAGAGGGGCAACTAATGAAAAACTGTTTTTT,CASSPYSVAGTGRRGATNEKLFF
TRBV5-1,.,TRBJ2-1,TRBD2,TGCGCCAGCAGCTTGGGGCTAGCGGGAGCGAATGAGCAGTTCTTC,CASSLGLAGANEQFF
TRBV11-2,.,TRBJ1-1,.,TGTGCCAGCAGCTCCCGGGGGACGGGCGCTGAAGCTTTCTTT,CASSSRGTGAEAFF
TRBV25-1,.,TRBJ2-2,.,TGTGCCAGCAGCGGGACAACCCCAGAGGCCACCGGGGAGCTGTTTTTT,CASSGTTPEATGELFF
TRBV3-1/TRBV3-2,.,TRBJ2-7,.,TGTGCCAGCAGCCAATACGGACAAAAAGCCCCGGAGCAGTACTTC,CASSQYGQKAPEQYF
TRBV4-1,.,TRBJ1-2,TRBD1,TGCGCCAGCAGCCAAGATCACAGGGGGGCGCGTGGCTACACCTTC,CASSQDHRGARGYTF
TRBV30,.,TRBJ2-2,.,TGTGCCAGCCGACAGGCTCCGAACACCGGGGAGCTGTTTTTT,CASRQAPNTGELFF
TRBV29-1,.,TRBJ2-1,TRBD1,TGCAGCGCTCTACAGGGGCCCTACAATGAGCAGTTCTTC,CSALQGPYNEQFF
TRBV18,.,TRBJ1-3,TRBD1,TGTGCCAGCTCATCAGCGACAGGGGCCTCTGGAAACACCATATATTTT,CASSSATGASGNTIYF
TRBV29-1,.,TRBJ2-5,TRBD2,TGCAGCGTCGAGGGTGGCGGGAGGGCCGGAGAGACCCAGTACTTC,CSVEGGGRAGETQYF
TRBV12-3/TRBV12-4,.,TRBJ2-1,.,TGTGCCAGCAGTCCGCGGGTAGCCAATGAGCAGTTCTTC,CASSPRVANEQFF
TRBV14,.,TRBJ1-2,TRBD1,TGTGCCAGCAGCCAAGTATCAGGACAGGTGGGGGGCTACACCTTC,CASSQVSGQVGGYTF
TRBV2,.,TRBJ2-7,.,TGTGCCAGCAGTGGACACTCCTACGAGCAGTACTTC,CASSGHSYEQYF
TRBV2,.,TRBJ2-5,TRBD2,TGTGCCAGCAGTATCCAAGGGACTAGCGGCGAGACCCAGTACTTC,CASSIQGTSGETQYF
TRBV5-8,once,TRBJ1-4,TRBD1,TGTGCCAGCAGCCCGAGGACAGGAGGGTCTGAAAAACTGTTTTTT,CASSPRTGGSEKLFF
TRBV27,.,TRBJ2-7,.,TGTGCCAGCAAAGGCGGGGAGACAGGGAACTACGAGCAGTACTTC,CASKGGETGNYEQYF
TRBV7-8,.,TRBJ2-3,.,TGTGCCAGCAGCTCCAACACAGATACGCAGTATTTT,CASSSNTDTQYF
TRBV5-5,.,TRBJ2-7,TRBD1,TGTGCCAGCAGCCCGGGACAGTTCTCCTACGAGCAGTACTTC,CASSPGQFSYEQYF
TRBV7-9,.,TRBJ2-7,.,TGTGCCAGCAGCTTGTTAGCGTACGAGCAGTACTTC,CASSLLAYEQYF
TRBV19,.,TRBJ2-5,.,TGTGCCAGTAGTATAGGGCGAGGAGAGACCCAGTACTTC,CASSIGRGETQYF